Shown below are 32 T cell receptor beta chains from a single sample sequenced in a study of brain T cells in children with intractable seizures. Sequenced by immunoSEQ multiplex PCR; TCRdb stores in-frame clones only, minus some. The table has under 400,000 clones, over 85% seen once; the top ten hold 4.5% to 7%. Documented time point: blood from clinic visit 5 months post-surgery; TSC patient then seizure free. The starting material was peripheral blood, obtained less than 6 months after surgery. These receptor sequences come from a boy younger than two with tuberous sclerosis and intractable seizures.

The CDR3 DNA sequence: TGTGCCTGGTCCCCTACTAGCGGGGGTTACGAGCAGTACTTC. It yields the protein CAWSPTSGGYEQYF. The chain is built from TRBV30 and TRBJ2-7; 11 bases are a match to TRBD2. Germline V CDR1 and CDR2: GTSNPN, SVGIG (reference sequence). The CDR3 covers 14 residues. V trimming: 5 bases; J trimming: 4 bases; junction bases outside the gene matches: 7.

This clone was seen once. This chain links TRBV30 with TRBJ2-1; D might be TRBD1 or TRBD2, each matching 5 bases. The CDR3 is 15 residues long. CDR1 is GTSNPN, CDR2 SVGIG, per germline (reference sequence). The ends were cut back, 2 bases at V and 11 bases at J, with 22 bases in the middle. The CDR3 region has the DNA TGTGCCTGGAGTCCGGGACCCTCACCTTATATCCAGCAGTTCTTC. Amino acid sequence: CAWSPGPSPYIQQFF. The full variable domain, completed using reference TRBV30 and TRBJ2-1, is SQTIHQWPATLVQPVGSPLSLECTVEGTSNPNLYWYRQAAGRGLQLLFYSVGIGQISSEVPQNLSASRPQDRQFILSSKKLLLSDSGFYLCAWSPGPSPYIQQFFGPGTRLTVL.

The CDR3 nucleotides read TGTGCCAGCAGCTTAGCCGGGACAGGGAACACCGGGGAGCTGTTTTTT. Translating it yields CASSLAGTGNTGELFF. The chain has TRBV7-8 and TRBJ2-2, with TRBD1 matching over 8 bases. Per germline, CDR1 SGHVS and CDR2 FQNEAQ. With V trimmed by 0 bases and J by 1 base, 1 base remained unmatched. The CDR3 covers 16 residues.

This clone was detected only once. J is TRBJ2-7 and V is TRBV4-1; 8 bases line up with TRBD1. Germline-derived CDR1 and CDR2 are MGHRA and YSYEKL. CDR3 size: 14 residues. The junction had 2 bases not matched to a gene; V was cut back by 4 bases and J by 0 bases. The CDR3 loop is CASSPGTGSYEQYF. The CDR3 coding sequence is TGCGCCAGCAGCCCAGGGACAGGCTCCTACGAGCAGTACTTC.

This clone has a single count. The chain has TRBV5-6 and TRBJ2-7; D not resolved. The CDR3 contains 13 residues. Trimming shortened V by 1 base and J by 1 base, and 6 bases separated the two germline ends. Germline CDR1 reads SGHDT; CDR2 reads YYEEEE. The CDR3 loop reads CASSLISSYEQYF. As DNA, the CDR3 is TGTGCCAGCAGCTTGATAAGTTCCTACGAGCAGTACTTC.

In DNA form, the CDR3 reads TGTGCCAGCAGCCCCTTGTGGGCGCGTTACGAGCAGTACTTC. Protein product: CASSPLWARYEQYF. The chain has TRBV13 and TRBJ2-7; D is unclear. The germline CDR1 and CDR2 sequences are PRHDT and FYEKMQ (reference sequence). The CDR3 runs to 14 residues. V was shortened by 5 bases and J by 4 bases, with 15 bases between the two germline ends.

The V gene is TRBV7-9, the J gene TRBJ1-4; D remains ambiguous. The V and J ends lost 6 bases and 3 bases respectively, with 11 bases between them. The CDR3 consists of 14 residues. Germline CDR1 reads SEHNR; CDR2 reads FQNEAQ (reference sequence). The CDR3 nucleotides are TGTGCCAGCAGTCTAGGTATCGCTAATGAAAAACTGTTTTTT. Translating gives CASSLGIANEKLFF.

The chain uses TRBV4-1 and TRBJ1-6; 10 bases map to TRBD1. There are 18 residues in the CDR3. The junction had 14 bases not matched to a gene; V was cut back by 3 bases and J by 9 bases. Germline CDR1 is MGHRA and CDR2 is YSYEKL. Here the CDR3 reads CASSHDTPGQGFGSPLHF. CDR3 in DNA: TGCGCCAGCAGCCATGACACACCGGGACAGGGGTTCGGTTCACCCCTCCACTTT.

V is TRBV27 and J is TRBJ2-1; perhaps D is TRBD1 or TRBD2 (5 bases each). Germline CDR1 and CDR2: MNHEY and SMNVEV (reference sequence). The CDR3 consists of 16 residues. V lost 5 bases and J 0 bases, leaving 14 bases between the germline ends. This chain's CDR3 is CASSPLWGYSYNEQFF. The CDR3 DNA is TGTGCCAGCAGTCCTCTATGGGGGTACTCCTACAATGAGCAGTTCTTC.

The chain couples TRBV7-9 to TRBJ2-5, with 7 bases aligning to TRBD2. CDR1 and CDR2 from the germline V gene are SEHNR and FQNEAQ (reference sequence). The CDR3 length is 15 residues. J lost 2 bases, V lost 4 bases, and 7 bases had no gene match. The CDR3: CASSSGTKPQETQYF. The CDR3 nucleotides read TGTGCCAGCAGCTCCGGGACTAAACCTCAAGAGACCCAGTACTTC.

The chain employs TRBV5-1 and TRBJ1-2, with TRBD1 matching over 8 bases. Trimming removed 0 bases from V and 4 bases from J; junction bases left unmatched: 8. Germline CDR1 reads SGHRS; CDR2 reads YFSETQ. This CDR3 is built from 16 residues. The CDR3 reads CASSLARQGSSYGYTF. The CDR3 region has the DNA TGCGCCAGCAGCTTGGCTCGACAGGGGTCGTCCTATGGCTACACCTTC. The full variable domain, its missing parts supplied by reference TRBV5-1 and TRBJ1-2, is KAGVTQTPRYLIKTRGQQVTLSCSPISGHRSVSWYQQTPGQGLQFLFEYFSETQRNKGNFPGRFSGRQFSNSRSEMNVSTLELGDSALYLCASSLARQGSSYGYTFGSGTRLTVV.

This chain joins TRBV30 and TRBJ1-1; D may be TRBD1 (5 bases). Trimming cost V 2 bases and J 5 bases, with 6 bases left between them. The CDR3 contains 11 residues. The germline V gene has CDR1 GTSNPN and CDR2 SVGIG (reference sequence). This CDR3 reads CAWSWGTEAFF. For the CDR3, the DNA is TGTGCCTGGAGTTGGGGGACTGAAGCTTTCTTT.

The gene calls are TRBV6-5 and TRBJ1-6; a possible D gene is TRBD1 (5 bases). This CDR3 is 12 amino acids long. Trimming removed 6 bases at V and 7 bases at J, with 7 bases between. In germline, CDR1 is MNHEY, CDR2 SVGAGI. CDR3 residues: CASRGQNSPLHF. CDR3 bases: TGTGCCAGCAGGGGGCAAAATTCACCCCTCCACTTT.

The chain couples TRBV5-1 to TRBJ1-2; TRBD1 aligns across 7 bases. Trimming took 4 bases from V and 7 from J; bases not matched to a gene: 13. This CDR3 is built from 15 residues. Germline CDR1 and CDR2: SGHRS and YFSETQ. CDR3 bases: TGCGCCAGCAGCGTCCGGGACAGCCTACCCGGTGGCTACACCTTC. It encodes CASSVRDSLPGGYTF. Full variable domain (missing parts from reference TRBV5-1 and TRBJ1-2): KAGVTQTPRYLIKTRGQQVTLSCSPISGHRSVSWYQQTPGQGLQFLFEYFSETQRNKGNFPGRFSGRQFSNSRSEMNVSTLELGDSALYLCASSVRDSLPGGYTFGSGTRLTVV.

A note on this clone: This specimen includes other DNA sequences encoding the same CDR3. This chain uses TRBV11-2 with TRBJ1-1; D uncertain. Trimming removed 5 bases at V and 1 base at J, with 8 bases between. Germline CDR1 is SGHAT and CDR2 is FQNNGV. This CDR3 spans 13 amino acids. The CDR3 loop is CASSLRENTEAFF. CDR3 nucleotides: TGTGCCAGCAGCCTTAGGGAGAACACTGAAGCTTTCTTT.

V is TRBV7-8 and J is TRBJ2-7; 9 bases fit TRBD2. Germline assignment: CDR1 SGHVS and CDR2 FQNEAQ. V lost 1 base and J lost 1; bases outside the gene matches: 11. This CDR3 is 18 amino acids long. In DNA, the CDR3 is TGTGCCAGCAGCTTAGGTGGGGCACTACTAGCGGGTTCCTACGAGCAGTACTTC. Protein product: CASSLGGALLAGSYEQYF.

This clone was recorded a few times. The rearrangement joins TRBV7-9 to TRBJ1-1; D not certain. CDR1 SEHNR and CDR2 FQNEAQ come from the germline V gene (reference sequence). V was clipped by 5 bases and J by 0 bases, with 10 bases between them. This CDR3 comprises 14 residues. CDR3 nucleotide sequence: TGTGCCAGCAGCCCGTCCAGCTTGAACACTGAAGCTTTCTTT. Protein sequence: CASSPSSLNTEAFF. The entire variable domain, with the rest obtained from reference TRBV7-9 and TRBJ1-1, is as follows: DTGVSQNPRHKITKRGQNVTFRCDPISEHNRLYWYRQTLGQGPEFLTYFQNEAQLEKSRLLSDRFSAERPKGSFSTLEIQRTEQGDSAMYLCASSPSSLNTEAFFGQGTRLTVV.

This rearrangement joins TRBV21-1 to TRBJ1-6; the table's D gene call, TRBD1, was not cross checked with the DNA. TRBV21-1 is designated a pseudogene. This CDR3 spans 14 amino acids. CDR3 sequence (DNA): TGTGCCAGCAGCAAAGGACAGGGTAATTCACCCCTCCACTTT. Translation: CASSKGQGNSPLHF.

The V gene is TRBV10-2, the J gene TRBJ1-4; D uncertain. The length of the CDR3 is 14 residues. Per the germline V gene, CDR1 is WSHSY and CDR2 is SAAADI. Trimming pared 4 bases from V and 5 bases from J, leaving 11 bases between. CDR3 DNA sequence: TGCGCCAGCAGTGGGTCAAGGACGAATGAAAAACTGTTTTTT. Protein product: CASSGSRTNEKLFF.

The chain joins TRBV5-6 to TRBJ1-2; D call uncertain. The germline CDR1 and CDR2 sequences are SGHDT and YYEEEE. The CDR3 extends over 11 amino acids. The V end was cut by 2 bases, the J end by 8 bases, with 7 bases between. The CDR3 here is CASSLSGGYTF. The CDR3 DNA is TGTGCCAGCAGCTTATCGGGGGGCTACACCTTC.

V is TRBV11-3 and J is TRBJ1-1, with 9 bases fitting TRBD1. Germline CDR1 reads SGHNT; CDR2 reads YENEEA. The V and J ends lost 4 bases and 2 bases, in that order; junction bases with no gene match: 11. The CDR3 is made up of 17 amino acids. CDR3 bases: TGTGCCAGCAGCTCATGGACAGGGGTTCTTATAAACACTGAAGCTTTCTTT. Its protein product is CASSSWTGVLINTEAFF.

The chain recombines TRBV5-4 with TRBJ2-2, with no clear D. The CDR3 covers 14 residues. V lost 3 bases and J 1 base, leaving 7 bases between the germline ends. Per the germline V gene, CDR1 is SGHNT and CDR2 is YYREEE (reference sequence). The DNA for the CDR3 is TGTGCCAGCAGCTATCCCCAGAACACCGGGGAGCTGTTTTTT. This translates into CASSYPQNTGELFF.

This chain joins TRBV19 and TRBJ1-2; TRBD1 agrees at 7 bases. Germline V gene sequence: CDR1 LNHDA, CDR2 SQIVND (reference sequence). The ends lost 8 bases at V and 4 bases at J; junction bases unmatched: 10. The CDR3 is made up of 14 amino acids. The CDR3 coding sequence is TGTGCCAGTCACCCCGGGACAGTGATCTATGGCTACACCTTC. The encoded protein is CASHPGTVIYGYTF.

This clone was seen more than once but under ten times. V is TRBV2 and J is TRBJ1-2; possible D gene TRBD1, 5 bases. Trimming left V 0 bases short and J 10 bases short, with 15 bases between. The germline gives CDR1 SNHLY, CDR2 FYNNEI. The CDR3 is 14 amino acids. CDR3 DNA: TGTGCCAGCAGTGAAGCCAGCAGGGCCGGAGACTACACCTTC. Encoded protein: CASSEASRAGDYTF. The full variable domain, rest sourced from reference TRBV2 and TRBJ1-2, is EPEVTQTPSHQVTQMGQEVILRCVPISNHLYFYWYRQILGQKVEFLVSFYNNEISEKSEIFDDQFSVERPDGSNFTLKIRSTKLEDSAMYFCASSEASRAGDYTFGSGTRLTVV.

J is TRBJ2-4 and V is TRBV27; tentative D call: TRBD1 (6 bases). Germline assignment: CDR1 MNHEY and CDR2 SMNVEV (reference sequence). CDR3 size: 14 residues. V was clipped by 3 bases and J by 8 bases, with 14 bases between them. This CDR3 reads CASSFVDSPDIQYF. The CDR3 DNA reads TGTGCCAGCAGTTTCGTGGACAGCCCGGACATTCAGTACTTC.

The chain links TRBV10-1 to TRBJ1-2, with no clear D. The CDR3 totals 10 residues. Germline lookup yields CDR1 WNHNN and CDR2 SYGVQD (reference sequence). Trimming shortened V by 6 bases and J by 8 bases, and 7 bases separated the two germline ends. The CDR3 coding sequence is TGCGCCAGCAGCTCAAGCGGCTACACCTTC. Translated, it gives CASSSSGYTF.

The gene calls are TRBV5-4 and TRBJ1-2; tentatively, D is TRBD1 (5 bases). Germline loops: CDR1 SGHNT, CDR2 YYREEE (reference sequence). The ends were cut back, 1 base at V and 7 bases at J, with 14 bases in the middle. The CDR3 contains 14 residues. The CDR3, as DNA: TGTGCCAGCAGCTTGTCTCCAGGAAGGGGTGGCTACACCTTC. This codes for CASSLSPGRGGYTF. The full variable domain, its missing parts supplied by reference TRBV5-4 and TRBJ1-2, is ETGVTQSPTHLIKTRGQQVTLRCSSQSGHNTVSWYQQALGQGPQFIFQYYREEENGRGNFPPRFSGLQFPNYSSELNVNALELDDSALYLCASSLSPGRGGYTFGSGTRLTVV.

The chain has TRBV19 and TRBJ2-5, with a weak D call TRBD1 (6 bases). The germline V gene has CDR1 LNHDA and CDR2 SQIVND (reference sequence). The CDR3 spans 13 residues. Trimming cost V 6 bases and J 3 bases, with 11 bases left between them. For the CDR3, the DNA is TGTGCCAGTAGCCGGGACACCGAAGAGACCCAGTACTTC. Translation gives CASSRDTEETQYF.

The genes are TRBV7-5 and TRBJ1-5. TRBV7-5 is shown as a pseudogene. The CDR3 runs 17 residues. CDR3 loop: CARSLRPRDKRCEPQHF. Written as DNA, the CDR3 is TGTGCCAGAAGCTTACGTCCCCGGGATAAACGGTGTGAGCCCCAGCATTTT.

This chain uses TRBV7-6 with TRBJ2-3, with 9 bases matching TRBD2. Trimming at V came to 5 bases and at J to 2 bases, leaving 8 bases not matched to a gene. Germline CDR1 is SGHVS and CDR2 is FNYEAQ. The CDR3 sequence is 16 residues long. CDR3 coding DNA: TGTGCCAGCAGCGCGTCACTAGCGGGCCTCACAGATACGCAGTATTTT. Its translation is CASSASLAGLTDTQYF.

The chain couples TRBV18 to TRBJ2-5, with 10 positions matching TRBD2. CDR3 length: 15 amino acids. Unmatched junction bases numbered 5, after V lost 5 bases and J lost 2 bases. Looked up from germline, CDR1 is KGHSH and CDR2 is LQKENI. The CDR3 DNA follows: TGTGCCAGCTCAGAAGCGGGAGGGGCACAAGAGACCCAGTACTTC. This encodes CASSEAGGAQETQYF.

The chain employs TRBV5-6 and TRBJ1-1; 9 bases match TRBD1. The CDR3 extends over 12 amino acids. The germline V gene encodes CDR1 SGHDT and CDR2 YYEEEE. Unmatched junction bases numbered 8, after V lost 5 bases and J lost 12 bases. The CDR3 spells CASSPGTGKSFF. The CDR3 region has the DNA TGTGCCAGCAGTCCCGGGACAGGGAAGTCTTTCTTT.